This T cell receptor (beta chain) was recorded in a study of blood T cell repertoires in COVID-19. As for the study in general: Samples of COVID-19 (acute and convalescent) were obtained from the United States, Italy and Spain. T cells, B-cell-depleted T cells, or PBMCs provided the cDNA or gDNA that served as material.

How the authors handled the data: Researchers report that nucleated cell counts were estimated from reference gene primer amplification. Assay used: immunoSEQ multiplex PCR; TCRdb lists only in-frame clones, some missing. The V and J calls and clone size are taken from that table; D and trimming were inferred from the DNA. Here the sample spans around 320,000 clones, about nine tenths being singletons. With V trimmed by 6 bases and J by 4 bases, 6 bases remained unmatched. This CDR3 is built from 13 residues. CDR1 is SGHNT, CDR2 YYREEE, per germline (reference sequence). The chain is built from TRBV5-4 and TRBJ2-5; 7 bases map to TRBD2. This clonotype was obtained from a young man with active or convalescent COVID-19. The sequenced sample consisted of peripheral blood. The CDR3, as DNA: TGTGCCAGCACCGTGGGGGGGGGAGAGACCCAGTACTTC. Protein sequence: CASTVGGGETQYF.